These 26 T cell receptor beta chains came from one sample sequenced in a study of cytomegalovirus exposure and HLA in healthy donors. Primers for the PCR totalled 60 Vbeta and 13 Jbeta. Repertoires were generated with immunoSEQ multiplex PCR, while TCRdb's copy carries only in-frame clones and drops some. The sample has about 170,000 clones, around 84% seen once. The sequenced sample consisted of PBMCs. The receptors were sampled from a young man in good health and CMV-seropositive.

V usage is TRBV4-2 and J usage is TRBJ2-6; TRBD1 aligns across 8 bases. Trimming removed 3 bases from V and 4 bases from J; junction bases left unmatched: 2. CDR3 length: 15 amino acids. Germline-derived CDR1 and CDR2 are LGHNA and YNFKEQ. CDR3 sequence reads: CASSQGQVGANVLTF. The CDR3 DNA reads TGTGCCAGCAGCCAGGGACAGGTCGGGGCCAACGTCCTGACTTTC.

The genes are TRBV7-9 and TRBJ1-3, with D unclear. Germline CDR1 is SEHNR and CDR2 is FQNEAQ (reference sequence). The CDR3 spans 12 residues. Between the trimmed V and J ends, which lost 3 bases and 6 bases, there was a span of 6 bases. The CDR3 region has the DNA TGTGCCAGCAGCTTCGGAGAAAACACCATATATTTT. Its translation is CASSFGENTIYF.

The chain combines TRBV29-1 with TRBJ2-1; D may be TRBD1 (5 bases). This CDR3 contains 13 residues. Trimming removed 6 bases from V and 2 bases from J, with 11 bases in between. Germline lookup yields CDR1 SQVTM and CDR2 ANQGSEA. The CDR3 nucleotides are TGCAGCGTCCTAGAGACAGCCTACAATGAGCAGTTCTTC. Its protein is CSVLETAYNEQFF.

V is TRBV6-5 and J is TRBJ2-5; 8 bases agree with TRBD1. Germline trimming cut 6 bases from V and 5 bases from J; bases unmatched to any gene: 11. The CDR3 is made up of 15 amino acids. CDR1 MNHEY and CDR2 SVGAGI come from the germline V gene. The DNA for the CDR3 is TGTGCCAGCAGGCGACAGGGGCTTGAGGGGGAGACCCAGTACTTC. Its translation: CASRRQGLEGETQYF.

The genes are TRBV2 and TRBJ2-3; D is undetermined. The CDR3 runs 12 residues. The V end was cut by 5 bases, the J end by 2 bases, with 5 bases between. Per the germline V gene, CDR1 is SNHLY and CDR2 is FYNNEI. Written as DNA, the CDR3 is TGTGCCAGCAGTTTCATCACAGATACGCAGTATTTT. As protein: CASSFITDTQYF.

V gene TRBV4-3 combines with J gene TRBJ2-1; possible D gene TRBD1, 7 bases. CDR3 size: 17 residues. Trimming removed 3 bases at V and 2 bases at J, with 17 bases between. Germline CDR1 reads LGHNA; CDR2 reads YSLEER. CDR3 sequence: CASSHGRTGQAYNEQFF. The CDR3 bases are TGCGCCAGCAGCCATGGGAGGACAGGCCAGGCCTACAATGAGCAGTTCTTC.

The chain employs TRBV7-6 and TRBJ2-1; 10 bases are a match to TRBD2. From germline, CDR1 is SGHVS and CDR2 FNYEAQ. The CDR3 runs 14 residues. V lost 9 bases to trimming and J lost 2 bases; unmatched junction nucleotides: 4. CDR3 residues: CASSAGGAYNEQFF. CDR3 DNA sequence: TGTGCCAGTTCAGCGGGGGGGGCCTACAATGAGCAGTTCTTC.

This clone was seen a few times. The chain couples TRBV4-1 to TRBJ1-1; D perhaps matches TRBD1 (6 bases). Germline V CDR1 and CDR2: MGHRA, YSYEKL. V lost 0 bases, J lost 10 bases, and 12 bases lay in between. The CDR3 is 13 amino acids. This CDR3 is CASSQEVVGGAFF. For the CDR3, the DNA is TGCGCCAGCAGCCAAGAAGTGGTAGGGGGAGCTTTCTTT.

The chain uses TRBV4-1 and TRBJ1-5, with D possibly TRBD1 on 5 matching bases. This CDR3 comprises 15 residues. Germline CDR1 reads MGHRA; CDR2 reads YSYEKL. V lost 0 bases, J lost 3 bases, and 9 bases lay in between. DNA of the CDR3: TGCGCCAGCAGCCAAGATAGGACAACCAATCAGCCCCAGCATTTT. It translates to CASSQDRTTNQPQHF.

The chain uses TRBV7-9 and TRBJ2-3; the match to TRBD2 covers 11 bases. CDR1 and CDR2 from the germline V gene are SEHNR and FQNEAQ (reference sequence). Trimming cost V 5 bases and J 8 bases; bases outside gene matches: 21. CDR3 length: 19 amino acids. In DNA, the CDR3 is TGTGCCAGCAGCCCTAACCTCCGAATACTAGCGGGAGTTGTAGGTACGCAGTATTTT. Its translation: CASSPNLRILAGVVGTQYF.

The gene calls are TRBV5-1 and TRBJ2-1; D unresolved. V dropped 0 bases and J dropped 9 bases, with 7 bases sitting between them. Germline V gene sequence: CDR1 SGHRS, CDR2 YFSETQ. This CDR3 is 12 amino acids long. The CDR3: CASSLDVSEQFF. The CDR3, as DNA: TGCGCCAGCAGCTTGGACGTTAGTGAGCAGTTCTTC.

The chain employs TRBV6-6 and TRBJ1-4, with 7 bases that match TRBD1. The germline V gene has CDR1 MNHNY and CDR2 SVGAGI (reference sequence). V lost 2 bases, J lost 6 bases, and 6 bases stayed unmatched. The CDR3 sequence is 15 residues long. CDR3 nucleotides: TGTGCCAGCAGTTACGCCGGGACAGAAGATGAAAAACTGTTTTTT. Protein product: CASSYAGTEDEKLFF.

To note about this clone: Other DNA sequences within the sample encode an identical CDR3. The rearrangement links TRBV5-4 to TRBJ2-5; D might be TRBD1 (5 bases). Germline loops: CDR1 SGHNT, CDR2 YYREEE (reference sequence). This CDR3 comprises 14 residues. Deletions cut 0 bases from V and 3 bases from J, with 9 bases between. In nucleotides, the CDR3 is TGTGCCAGCAGCTTGGGTCAGGGAAAAGAGACCCAGTACTTC. This gives the protein CASSLGQGKETQYF. Variable domain in full (rest from reference TRBV5-4 and TRBJ2-5): ETGVTQSPTHLIKTRGQQVTLRCSSQSGHNTVSWYQQALGQGPQFIFQYYREEENGRGNFPPRFSGLQFPNYSSELNVNALELDDSALYLCASSLGQGKETQYFGPGTRLLVL.

A remark on this clone: The junction and the germline gene differ at one end; a read error may be behind it. The chain is built from TRBV7-9 and TRBJ2-1; unclear D gene. Germline CDR1 reads SEHNR; CDR2 reads FQNEAQ (reference sequence). The CDR3 sequence is 16 residues long. The CDR3 loop is CSSSLDLRSSYNEQFF. The DNA of the CDR3 is TGTTCCAGCAGCTTAGATCTCCGCAGCTCCTACAATGAGCAGTTCTTC.

This chain joins TRBV5-1 and TRBJ2-1, with 9 bases lining up with TRBD2. V shed 3 bases and J 8 bases; nucleotides not matched to a gene: 12. This CDR3 comprises 16 residues. Germline assignment: CDR1 SGHRS and CDR2 YFSETQ. CDR3 amino acids: CASSWGSREGRDEQFF. CDR3 bases: TGCGCCAGCAGCTGGGGGTCGCGGGAGGGCCGTGATGAGCAGTTCTTC.

The J gene is TRBJ2-1, the V gene TRBV18; 12 bases agree with TRBD2. The J segment lost 0 bases and the V segment lost 4 bases, leaving 4 bases of the junction unmatched. Germline CDR1 and CDR2: KGHSH and LQKENI. The length of the CDR3 is 17 residues. CDR3 sequence: CASSLLGLAGSYNEQFF. CDR3 nucleotides: TGTGCCAGCTCACTCTTGGGACTAGCGGGCTCCTACAATGAGCAGTTCTTC.

This clone was detected once. The chain's CDR3 is CASSLGHASITDTQYF. CDR3 sequence (DNA): TGTGCCAGCAGCCTTGGACACGCTTCCATCACAGATACGCAGTATTTT. The V call is TRBV5-4, the J call TRBJ2-3, with D tentatively TRBD1 (5 bases). V lost 4 bases, J lost 2 bases, and 17 bases lay in between. The CDR3 has 16 residues. Germline loops: CDR1 SGHNT, CDR2 YYREEE (reference sequence).

V and J are TRBV19 and TRBJ2-6; 8 nucleotides line up with TRBD1. Germline loops: CDR1 LNHDA, CDR2 SQIVND (reference sequence). The J segment lost 3 bases and the V segment lost 9 bases, leaving 10 bases of the junction unmatched. This CDR3 has 16 residues. This CDR3 is CASRGHAGDGANVLTF. CDR3 in DNA: TGTGCCAGCAGGGGGCACGCTGGGGATGGGGCCAACGTCCTGACTTTC.

The rearrangement links TRBV7-9 to TRBJ2-2; 12 positions agree with TRBD2. Losses at the gene ends were 4 bases for V and 4 bases for J; bases not matched to a gene: 7. The CDR3 is 17 amino acids. CDR1 SEHNR and CDR2 FQNEAQ come from the germline V gene (reference sequence). This CDR3 is CASSSKTSGSATGELFF. The CDR3 bases are TGTGCCAGCAGCTCCAAGACTAGCGGGAGTGCCACCGGGGAGCTGTTTTTT.

The chain is built from TRBV14 and TRBJ2-5; 8 bases align to TRBD2. The CDR3 runs to 14 residues. Trimming removed 5 bases from V and 5 bases from J; junction bases left unmatched: 7. Germline CDR1 and CDR2: SGHDN and FVKESK. The CDR3 here is CASSSRTSRETQYF. CDR3 nucleotides: TGTGCCAGCAGCTCCCGGACTAGCCGTGAGACCCAGTACTTC.

This chain links TRBV6-1 with TRBJ1-6, with TRBD1 as a possible D gene (5 bases). The V and J ends lost 2 bases and 10 bases respectively, with 15 bases between them. CDR1 is MNHNS and CDR2 is SASEGT in the germline V gene. This CDR3 comprises 15 residues. The CDR3 region has the DNA TGTGCCAGCAGTGAACTTAGGAGGGGTAGCTCACCCCTCCACTTT. Its translation is CASSELRRGSSPLHF.

The V call is TRBV2, the J call TRBJ1-2; the match to TRBD1 covers 9 bases. CDR3 length: 14 amino acids. CDR1 is SNHLY, CDR2 FYNNEI, per germline. Trimming at V came to 6 bases and at J to 4 bases, leaving 6 bases not matched to a gene. CDR3 amino acids: CASSTGTGIYGYTF. DNA of the CDR3: TGTGCCAGCAGCACTGGGACAGGGATCTATGGCTACACCTTC.

This clone was detected only once. The chain employs TRBV6-5 and TRBJ1-2, with a tentative D call TRBD1 (5 bases). Trimming pared 2 bases from V and 10 bases from J, leaving 11 bases between. The CDR3 extends over 12 amino acids. Per germline, CDR1 MNHEY and CDR2 SVGAGI. CDR3 sequence (DNA): TGTGCCAGCAGTTACGGGCAGGGCGACTACACCTTC. This sequence encodes CASSYGQGDYTF.

This rearrangement joins TRBV27 to TRBJ2-6; TRBD2 aligns across 11 bases. Looked up from germline, CDR1 is MNHEY and CDR2 is SMNVEV (reference sequence). V was pared by 6 bases and J by 4 bases, with 5 bases of the junction left unmatched. This CDR3 contains 16 residues. The CDR3 sequence: CASRVAGGRGANVLTF. DNA of the CDR3: TGTGCCAGCAGGGTAGCGGGAGGGCGAGGGGCCAACGTCCTGACTTTC.

This clone was seen just once. This chain links TRBV27 with TRBJ2-3; the match to TRBD2 covers 7 bases. The CDR3 is 15 amino acids. V trimming: 2 bases; J trimming: 1 base; junction bases outside the gene matches: 3. Germline loops: CDR1 MNHEY, CDR2 SMNVEV (reference sequence). The CDR3 sequence is CASSLVLAGTDTQYF. The CDR3 region has the DNA TGTGCCAGCAGTTTAGTGCTAGCGGGCACAGATACGCAGTATTTT.

This clone has only a few counts. J is TRBJ1-4 and V is TRBV4-1; 9 bases map to TRBD1. This CDR3 spans 17 amino acids. The V gene's germline CDR1 is MGHRA and CDR2 YSYEKL. V gave up 2 bases and J gave up 4 bases; unmatched junction bases: 8. In DNA form, the CDR3 reads TGCGCCAGCAGCCAACACACAGGGGGCGTTGTTAATGAAAAACTGTTTTTT. Amino acids: CASSQHTGGVVNEKLFF.